This TCR beta chain was identified during a study of graft-versus-host responses after intestinal transplantation. Study at large: Multivisceral, liver-intestinal, or isolated intestinal transplants were performed in recipients.

Sequencing was performed with immunoSEQ multiplex PCR; in TCRdb, only in-frame clones are kept and a portion is missing. The sample lists 130,000 to 150,000 clones, about nine tenths occurring once. Germline V gene data show CDR1 as KGHSH and CDR2 as LQKENI. The J segment lost 3 bases and the V segment lost 1 base, leaving 5 bases of the junction unmatched. The CDR3 is made up of 15 amino acids. Overall study findings and caveats: Clonal ratios of graft-versus-host to host-versus-graft in allografts were high for patients exhibiting graft-donor T cell macrochimerism. Circulating GvH clones peaking coincided with falling HvG clones soon after transplant. Recipient marrow harbored GvH clones, some of which surfaced first in ileum or blood.

Concerning this clone itself: Antigen specificity is unknown.

The clonotype was recovered from a human donor who received an intestinal transplant. Sequencing was performed on unstimulated CD4+ T cells sorted from spleen or lymph node cells, taken before intestinal transplant. The chain joins TRBV18 to TRBJ2-7; 8 nucleotides align to TRBD1. CDR3: CASSPLTGEYYEQYF. In DNA form, the CDR3 reads TGTGCCAGCTCACCACTGACAGGGGAATACTACGAGCAGTACTTC.